A single T cell receptor beta chain is shown here with its context. Its antigen is currently not known. Base qualities are not at hand, and no much larger clone is one base apart. Patients with ophthalmopathy had moderately to severely active disease, with a Clinical Activity Score of 3 or more, a NOSPECS grade of 4 or more, and a disease duration of less than 3 months. Anyone with other autoimmune diseases, uncontrolled infections, pregnancy or lactation was excluded from the study. Diagnosis relied on clinical symptoms, serum thyroxine, TRAb, thyroid ultrasound and orbital computed tomography. Ficoll-Paque density gradient centrifugation was used to isolate PBMCs from about 10 ml of fresh peripheral blood. Total RNA was extracted with Trizol reagent and quality-checked on an Agilent 2100 Bioanalyzer. For repertoire sequencing, TCR beta CDR3 regions were amplified from RNA transcripts. A first-round RT-PCR used HTBI primers with the Qiagen OneStep RT-PCR kit, followed by a second-round multiplex PCR, size selection and purification. Libraries were sequenced on an Illumina HiSeq2000 using paired-end 100 bp reads. In the authors' own workflow: Reads were processed with SOAPnuke, discarding reads with adapters, uncalled bases, mean Phred below 15, or no exact constant-primer or identifier match. High-quality paired reads were merged with COPE v1.2.5. Each unique nucleotide sequence was treated as a clonotype, and MiTCR v1.1 was used to align the clonotypes to the IMGT TRB V, D and J references. The analysis was limited to V-J combinations with a frequency above 0.0001, which together covered approximately 99% of repertoires. A TCR clonal expansion and chaos score per V-J combination was defined as the ratio of F50 clonal expansion to chaos observed in the TCRdist matrix. Features were reduced by Welch's t-statistics and random forest to over 10 V-J combinations, which fed a naive Bayes classifier. Thyroid-blood repertoire similarity was quantified with the Morisita-Horn index. TCRdb reanalyzed the raw reads on its own, using fastp at Q25 for trimming and MiXCR for clone calling, and kept in-frame beta chains. CDR3 protein sequences are deduplicated, and each keeps its most common genes and DNA. TCRdb assigned the V and J calls; the authors' analysis was not used. The sample profile shows 650,000 to 900,000 distinct CDR3 sequences; approximately 40% of them were found once. Roughly 45% of the sample rests with the top ten.

The data belong to a study of Graves' ophthalmopathy and Graves' hyperthyroidism (dated 2018 in TCRdb). A note on the overall study: Peripheral blood was collected at initial diagnosis, before any treatment. The study used TCR beta repertoire signatures to distinguish Graves' ophthalmopathy from Graves' hyperthyroidism and to predict progression to ophthalmopathy. In total, around 130 blood samples were TCR-sequenced: some 40 ophthalmopathy, some 72 hyperthyroidism and some 17 hyperthyroidism-to-ophthalmopathy patients. A discovery set of 100 patients (more than 40 ophthalmopathy, approximately 58 stable hyperthyroidism) was enrolled to explore V-J signatures distinguishing ophthalmopathy from hyperthyroidism. An independent validation cohort comprised 18 hyperthyroidism patients and over 15 patients who later progressed from hyperthyroidism to ophthalmopathy. In a handful of hyperthyroidism patients, the T-cell repertoires found in thyroid tissue were compared with those found in blood. Following sample collection, hyperthyroidism patients were given methimazole at a starting dose of 30 mg daily, and ophthalmopathy patients were given high-dose intravenous methylprednisolone.

V is pruned by 2 bases and J by 9 bases, leaving 6 bases of the junction without a gene match. Reading the germline V gene gives CDR1 MGHDK and CDR2 SYGVNS. Spanning cysteine to phenylalanine, the CDR3 consists of 13 amino acids. Left in the record is the CDR3 DNA by itself, 39 bases read in frame from the first base. Results the study describes overall, beyond this receptor: In cross-validation, the 13-signature model distinguished ophthalmopathy from stable hyperthyroidism with approximately 85% sensitivity and about 84% specificity, and in the test set the corresponding values were around 80% and 75%. Sample size was not statistically predetermined, and group allocation was not concealed from the investigators. Most expanded thyroid clonotypes with frequency above 0.001 were also detected in blood, suggesting blood repertoires may reflect the thyroid immune response. In validation, the model predicted ophthalmopathy progression with about 70% sensitivity and 72.22% specificity; around twelve predicted patients were CT-confirmed with GO in a median of 6.5 months.

Sequenced sample: peripheral blood. The TCR was taken from an adult man with Graves' ophthalmopathy. The rearrangement combines TRBV25-1 with TRBJ2-5; TRBD1 fits 7 bases in the junction. The bases read TGTGCCAGCAGTGAAGCGCGACAGGGAGCCCAGTACTTC. The encoded protein is CASSEARQGAQYF.